This TCR beta chain was documented in a study of CD8 T cells in Susac syndrome. General study findings and limits: The study recognized that the number of individuals in its TCR sequencing and HLA analysis was relatively small.

CDR1 and CDR2 from the germline V gene are MNHEY and SVGAGI. The CDR3 length is 14 residues. Trimming shortened V by 2 bases and J by 6 bases, and 14 bases separated the two germline ends. It was with random hexamers that roughly 0.45 to 1 ug RNA was reverse transcribed. TCRdb passed the immunoSEQ multiplex PCR reads through MiXCR, listing each CDR3 protein once. The sample yields a few hundred thousand distinct CDR3 sequences, roughly 81% seen once. With regard to this clonotype: Its antigen is unknown.

The sample was CD8+ T cells from PBMCs. The TCR sequence derives from a human donor with multiple sclerosis. The chain recombines TRBV6-5 with TRBJ2-7; D is unresolved. CDR3: CASSYTLPPLEQYF. CDR3 sequence (DNA): TGTGCCAGCAGTTACACACTCCCGCCGCTCGAGCAGTACTTC.